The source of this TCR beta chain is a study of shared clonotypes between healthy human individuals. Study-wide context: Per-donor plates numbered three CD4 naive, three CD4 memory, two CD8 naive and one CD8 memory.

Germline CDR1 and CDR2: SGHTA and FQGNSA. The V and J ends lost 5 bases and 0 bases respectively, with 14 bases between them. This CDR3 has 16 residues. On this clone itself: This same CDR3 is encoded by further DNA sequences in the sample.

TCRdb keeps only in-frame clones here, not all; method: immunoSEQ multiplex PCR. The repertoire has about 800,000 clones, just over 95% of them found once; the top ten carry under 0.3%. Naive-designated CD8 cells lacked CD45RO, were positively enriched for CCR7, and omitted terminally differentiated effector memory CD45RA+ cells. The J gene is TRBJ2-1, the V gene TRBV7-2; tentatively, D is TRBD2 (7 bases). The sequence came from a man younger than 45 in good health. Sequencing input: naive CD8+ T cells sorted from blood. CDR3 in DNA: TGTGCCAGCAGCCTGGGGGGGCCCCGCTCCTACAATGAGCAGTTCTTC. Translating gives CASSLGGPRSYNEQFF. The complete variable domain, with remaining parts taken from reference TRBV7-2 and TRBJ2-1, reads GAGVSQSPSNKVTEKGKDVELRCDPISGHTALYWYRQSLGQGLEFLIYFQGNSAPDKSGLPSDRFSAERTGGSVSTLTIQRTQQEDSAVYLCASSLGGPRSYNEQFFGPGTRLTVL.